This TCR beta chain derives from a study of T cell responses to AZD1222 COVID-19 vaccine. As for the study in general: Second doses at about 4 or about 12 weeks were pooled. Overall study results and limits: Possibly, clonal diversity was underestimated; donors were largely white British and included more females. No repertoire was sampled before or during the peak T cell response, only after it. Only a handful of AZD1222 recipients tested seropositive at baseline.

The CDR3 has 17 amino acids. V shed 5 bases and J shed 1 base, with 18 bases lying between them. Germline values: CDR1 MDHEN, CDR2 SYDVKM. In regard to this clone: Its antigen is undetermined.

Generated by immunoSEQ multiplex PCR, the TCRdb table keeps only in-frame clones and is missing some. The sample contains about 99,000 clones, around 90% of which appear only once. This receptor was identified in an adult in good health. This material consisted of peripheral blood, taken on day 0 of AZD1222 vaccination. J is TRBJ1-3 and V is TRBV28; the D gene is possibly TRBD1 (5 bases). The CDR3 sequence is CASSVPALGGSGNTIYF. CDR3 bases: TGTGCCAGCAGTGTCCCAGCCCTCGGGGGATCTGGAAACACCATATATTTT.